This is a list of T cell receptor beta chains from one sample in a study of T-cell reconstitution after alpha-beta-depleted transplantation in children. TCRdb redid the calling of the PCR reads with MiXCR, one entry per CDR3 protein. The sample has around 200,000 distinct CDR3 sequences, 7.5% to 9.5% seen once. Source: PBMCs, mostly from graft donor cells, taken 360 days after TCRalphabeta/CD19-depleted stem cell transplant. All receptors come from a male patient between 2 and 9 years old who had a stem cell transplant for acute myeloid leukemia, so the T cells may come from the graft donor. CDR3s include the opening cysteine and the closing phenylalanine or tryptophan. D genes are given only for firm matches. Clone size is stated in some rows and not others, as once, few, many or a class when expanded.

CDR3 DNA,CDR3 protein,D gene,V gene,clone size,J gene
TGCAGCGTTGAACCCGACAGGGAGAACACTGAAGCTTTCTTT,CSVEPDRENTEAFF,TRBD1,TRBV29-1,-,TRBJ1-1
TGTGCCAGCAGTTACGAGAGGTTAACAGGAGCGGAGACCCAGTACTTC,CASSYERLTGAETQYF,-,TRBV6-5,many,TRBJ2-5
TGTGCCACCAGGGTCAGGGATAGCAATCAGCCCCAGCATTTT,CATRVRDSNQPQHF,-,TRBV15,many,TRBJ1-5
TGTGCCAGCAGTCCTGACAGATTTAACTATGGCTACACCTTC,CASSPDRFNYGYTF,-,TRBV28,-,TRBJ1-2
TGTGCCAGCAGCTTAGCGGCGCCTCGGGAGCAGTACTTC,CASSLAAPREQYF,-,TRBV7-8,-,TRBJ2-7
TGCGCCAGCAGCCCGTACCTAGCGGGATCCTACAATGAGCAGTTCTTC,CASSPYLAGSYNEQFF,TRBD2,TRBV5-1,many,TRBJ2-1
TGTGCCAGCAGCTTAGGTGGCCCCCCGGACGAGGATGAGCAGTTCTTC,CASSLGGPPDEDEQFF,-,TRBV7-4,few,TRBJ2-1
TGCGCCAGCAGCTTAACCAACCTTGAGCAGTTCTTC,CASSLTNLEQFF,-,TRBV5-1,many,TRBJ2-1
TGCAGTGCTAGACTCCCTCCTGGGGGCGGGAGAAACTACGAGCAGTACTTC,CSARLPPGGGRNYEQYF,-,TRBV20-1,few,TRBJ2-7
TGTGCCAGCAGTTCGATCCAGACCCAGTACTTC,CASSSIQTQYF,-,TRBV28,-,TRBJ2-5
TGTGCCAGCAGCCGAATACAGGGCGAAGAGACCCAGTACTTC,CASSRIQGEETQYF,-,TRBV3-1,-,TRBJ2-5
TGTGCCAGCAGCATAGGACCCACCAGGGGCAATGAGCAGTTCTTC,CASSIGPTRGNEQFF,-,TRBV5-6,many,TRBJ2-1
TGTGCCAGCAGCCTAGGCCTGGGGGGGTTATACAATGAGCAGTTCTTC,CASSLGLGGLYNEQFF,TRBD2,TRBV12-3/TRBV12-4,many,TRBJ2-1
TGCTGTGCTAGAGATTCCCGACTAGCGGGCCCCTACGAGCAGTACTTC,CCARDSRLAGPYEQYF,TRBD2,TRBV20-1,-,TRBJ2-7
TGTGCCACCAGCAGAGCGGGAGGGGCCTACAATGAGCAGTTCTTC,CATSRAGGAYNEQFF,TRBD2,TRBV15,-,TRBJ2-1